This TCR beta chain appears in the sequencing data of a study of blood T cell repertoires in COVID-19. Whole-study context: PBMCs, B-cell-depleted T cells, or T cells provided the cDNA or gDNA that made up the material.

V was pared by 4 bases and J by 6 bases, with 12 bases between. CDR1 is SEHNR, CDR2 FQNEAQ, per germline (reference sequence). The CDR3 contains 13 residues. Assay used: immunoSEQ multiplex PCR; TCRdb lists only in-frame clones, some missing. The data hold 150,000 to 200,000 clones, with 80% to 90% observed a single time. Sequencing input: peripheral blood. This chain uses TRBV7-9 with TRBJ2-5; D ambiguous. The receptor comes from a man aged 55 to 70 with acute or convalescent COVID-19. CDR3 sequence reads: CASSSQPGQTQYF. CDR3 DNA sequence: TGTGCCAGCAGCTCACAGCCTGGGCAGACCCAGTACTTC.